These 29 T cell receptor beta chains came from one sample sequenced in a study of shared clonotypes between healthy human individuals. Some clones are missing from TCRdb's copy, which holds only in-frame ones; the method was immunoSEQ multiplex PCR. The sample holds about 2.2 million clones, 90% to 95% seen once. Naive CD8 cells were CD45RO-negative, positively selected for CCR7, excluding terminally differentiated effector memory CD45RA+ cells. Sequencing was carried out using naive CD8+ T cells from PBMCs. Source of these receptors: a man younger than 35 in good health. Some clones in this sample may be carry-over from other donors' samples.

The chain combines TRBV27 with TRBJ2-7, with 9 bases aligning to TRBD1. The CDR3 is 14 residues long. Germline V CDR1 and CDR2: MNHEY, SMNVEV (reference sequence). V shed 6 bases, J shed 1 base, and the junction held 4 bases outside the gene matches. In DNA, the CDR3 is TGTGCCAGCAGGACGGGACAGGGTTCCTACGAGCAGTACTTC. This translates into CASRTGQGSYEQYF.

V gene TRBV7-9 combines with J gene TRBJ2-5; the D is unclear. The germline gives CDR1 SEHNR, CDR2 FQNEAQ (reference sequence). Trimming removed 0 bases from V and 5 bases from J, with 10 bases in between. CDR3 length equals 14 residues. Here the CDR3 DNA reads TGTGCCAGCAGCTTAGCGTTGGCAGCGGAGACCCAGTACTTC. It codes for CASSLALAAETQYF.

The rearrangement links TRBV6-1 to TRBJ2-2; D unresolved. V gave up 4 bases and J gave up 4 bases, with 19 bases separating them. The germline V gene has CDR1 MNHNS and CDR2 SASEGT. This CDR3 contains 17 residues. The CDR3 bases are TGTGCCAGCAGTGGCCCCCTAGGCCCGAGCCGCACCGGGGAGCTGTTTTTT. Residues: CASSGPLGPSRTGELFF.

The chain recombines TRBV29-1 with TRBJ2-7; 12 bases map to TRBD2. This CDR3 spans 17 amino acids. J lost 2 bases, V lost 6 bases, and 14 bases had no gene match. Germline CDR1 SQVTM, CDR2 ANQGSEA. CDR3 sequence reads: CSVAGTSGSMLPYEQYF. CDR3 sequence (DNA): TGCAGCGTGGCCGGGACTAGCGGGTCGATGCTTCCCTACGAGCAGTACTTC.

In regard to this clone: A read error may explain this, as a much larger clone is one base away. Other DNA variants within this sample encode the same CDR3. The chain is built from TRBV11-2 and TRBJ2-1; D unclear. The CDR3 is 10 amino acids. Germline-derived CDR1 and CDR2 are SGHAT and FQNNGV. Trimming left V 3 bases short and J 7 bases short, with 1 base between. CDR3 residues: CASSFNEQFF. Written as DNA, the CDR3 is TGTGCCAGCAGCTTTAATGAGCAGTTCTTC.

Details on this clone: The identical CDR3 is also encoded by other nucleotide sequences in the sample. The chain combines TRBV7-8 with TRBJ2-7, with 8 nucleotides matching TRBD2. The CDR3 runs to 14 residues. Germline CDR1 SGHVS, CDR2 FQNEAQ. Germline trimming cut 1 base from V and 4 bases from J; bases unmatched to any gene: 3. CDR3 in amino acids: CASSLEASGYEQYF. The CDR3 DNA sequence: TGTGCCAGCAGCTTAGAGGCTAGCGGGTACGAGCAGTACTTC.

This rearrangement joins TRBV27 to TRBJ2-7, with 9 bases aligning to TRBD1. The junction had 12 bases not matched to a gene; V was cut back by 5 bases and J by 7 bases. Germline-derived CDR1 and CDR2 are MNHEY and SMNVEV (reference sequence). This CDR3 is built from 15 residues. This chain's CDR3 is CASSPPGQGRGEQYF. The DNA of the CDR3 is TGTGCCAGCAGTCCCCCGGGACAGGGAAGGGGAGAGCAGTACTTC.

This chain links TRBV15 with TRBJ2-7; possible D gene TRBD1, 6 bases. Germline-derived CDR1 and CDR2 are LNHNV and YYDKDF (reference sequence). Trimming stripped 1 base from V and 3 bases from J, with 7 bases between. The CDR3 has 13 amino acids. In DNA form, the CDR3 reads TGTGCCACCAGCAGAGGGACAGTCTACGAGCAGTACTTC. Translating gives CATSRGTVYEQYF.

This clone appeared a few times. The chain recombines TRBV11-3 with TRBJ2-2; D is unclear. Trimming shortened V by 4 bases and J by 0 bases, and 3 bases separated the two germline ends. CDR1 is SGHNT and CDR2 is YENEEA in the germline V gene. The CDR3 has 13 amino acids. The CDR3 region is CASSYTNTGELFF. CDR3 bases: TGTGCCAGCAGCTACACGAACACCGGGGAGCTGTTTTTT.

J is TRBJ1-1 and V is TRBV11-2, with D uncertain. This CDR3 has 12 residues. V was cut by 5 bases and J by 10 bases, with 14 bases left in between. Germline CDR1 SGHAT, CDR2 FQNNGV. The CDR3 coding sequence is TGTGCCAGCAGCCGGCTAAAGGAGGGAGCTTTCTTT. It yields the protein CASSRLKEGAFF.

The V and J genes are TRBV9 and TRBJ2-5; TRBD1 matches 10 bases. After removal of 4 bases from V and 2 bases from J, the junction contained 14 bases not matched to a gene. Germline-derived CDR1 and CDR2 are SGDLS and YYNGEE. This CDR3 comprises 18 residues. For the CDR3, the DNA is TGTGCCAGCAGCAATCCGGGACAGGGGCTCGGGTTGCAAGAGACCCAGTACTTC. Translation: CASSNPGQGLGLQETQYF.

This chain links TRBV28 with TRBJ2-5, with 11 bases identical to TRBD2. The assigned J gene may be wrong: the sequence end matches TRBJ2-7 better. In germline, CDR1 is MDHEN, CDR2 SYDVKM. The CDR3 is 17 residues long. The DNA for the CDR3 is TGTGCCAGCAGTCCTCCCCGGAGACTAGCGGGACCCTACGAGCAGTACTTC. It specifies CASSPPRRLAGPYEQYF.

The chain recombines TRBV4-3 with TRBJ2-4, with D unclear. The germline V and J ends were trimmed by 0 bases and 5 bases, with 26 bases remaining between them. Germline-derived CDR1 and CDR2 are LGHNA and YSLEER. This CDR3 comprises 20 residues. DNA of the CDR3: TGCGCCAGCAGCCAAGATATCGAGTCATCGTTGGGGTGGGAACAAAACATTCAGTACTTC. It codes for CASSQDIESSLGWEQNIQYF.

This clone appeared a single time. The V gene is TRBV9, the J gene TRBJ2-2; 12 nucleotides match TRBD2. The length of the CDR3 is 22 residues. Looked up from germline, CDR1 is SGDLS and CDR2 is YYNGEE. V lost 0 bases and J lost 6; bases outside the gene matches: 21. The CDR3 loop is CASSVEGLEGLAGGRSSGELFF. The DNA for the CDR3 is TGTGCCAGCAGCGTAGAAGGACTGGAAGGGCTAGCGGGAGGGCGTTCATCCGGGGAGCTGTTTTTT.

This clone was seen a handful of times. This specimen includes other DNA sequences encoding the same CDR3. CDR3 amino acids: CASSFSNTEAFF. CDR3 nucleotides: TGTGCCAGCAGCTTTTCCAACACTGAAGCTTTCTTT. This chain links TRBV7-9 with TRBJ1-1, with D hard to call. Germline V CDR1 and CDR2: SEHNR, FQNEAQ (reference sequence). V shed 3 bases and J shed 2 bases, with 4 bases lying between them. The CDR3 extends over 12 amino acids.

The rearrangement links TRBV7-9 to TRBJ2-7, with 12 bases that match TRBD1. Germline CDR1 and CDR2: SEHNR and FQNEAQ (reference sequence). The length of the CDR3 is 16 residues. The V gene end was trimmed by 5 bases and the J gene end by 7 bases; junction bases not matched to a gene: 12. The CDR3 DNA reads TGTGCCAGCAGCGGGACAGGGGGCGCAGGGTTGGAGGAGCAGTACTTC. This gives the protein CASSGTGGAGLEEQYF.

This sequence joins TRBV7-9 and TRBJ2-7; D ambiguous. CDR1 SEHNR and CDR2 FQNEAQ come from the germline V gene (reference sequence). The CDR3 is 16 residues long. V was clipped by 1 base and J by 6 bases, with 19 bases between them. In nucleotides, the CDR3 is TGTGCCAGCAGCTTAGGACCCCTTAAAGGTTTCAGCGAGCAGTACTTC. This sequence encodes CASSLGPLKGFSEQYF.

This clone has a single count. Within the sample, other DNA sequences also encode this same CDR3. This chain uses TRBV28 with TRBJ1-2; the D is unclear. The V gene's germline CDR1 is MDHEN and CDR2 SYDVKM. The CDR3 totals 11 residues. V was pared by 6 bases and J by 5 bases, with 7 bases between. CDR3: CASRGPYGYTF. The CDR3 DNA is TGTGCCAGCAGAGGACCGTATGGCTACACCTTC.

The genes are TRBV19 and TRBJ2-7, with TRBD1 identical over 8 bases. This CDR3 has 14 amino acids. From germline, CDR1 is LNHDA and CDR2 SQIVND (reference sequence). Unmatched junction bases numbered 8, after V lost 5 bases and J lost 5 bases. The CDR3 reads CASSSGQGGNEQYF. As DNA, the CDR3 is TGTGCCAGTAGTTCTGGACAGGGCGGGAACGAGCAGTACTTC.

Comments on this clone: The sample has other DNA sequences that encode this CDR3 too. CDR3 loop: CASTSLGETQYF. The CDR3 DNA reads as TGTGCCAGCACCTCACTTGGGGAGACCCAGTACTTC. The chain joins TRBV7-9 to TRBJ2-5; D not certain. Trimming pared 7 bases from V and 5 bases from J, leaving 11 bases between. Germline V gene data show CDR1 as SEHNR and CDR2 as FQNEAQ (reference sequence). This CDR3 spans 12 amino acids.

V and J are TRBV19 and TRBJ2-7; a possible D gene is TRBD2 (5 bases). This CDR3 contains 14 residues. Germline CDR1 LNHDA, CDR2 SQIVND (reference sequence). V was pared by 3 bases and J by 5 bases, with 14 bases between. The CDR3 DNA sequence: TGTGCCAGTAGTATTTCATCGGGGTCCAACGAGCAGTACTTC. Encoded protein: CASSISSGSNEQYF.

This chain joins TRBV29-1 and TRBJ1-1; D call uncertain. The CDR3 runs 15 residues. Germline lookup yields CDR1 SQVTM and CDR2 ANQGSEA. Trimming left V 4 bases short and J 6 bases short, with 21 bases between. The CDR3: CSVAGRRENLPEAFF. As DNA, the CDR3 is TGCAGCGTTGCAGGTCGGAGGGAGAATTTGCCTGAAGCTTTCTTT.

V usage is TRBV4-1 and J usage is TRBJ2-3; D is ambiguous. Germline assignment: CDR1 MGHRA and CDR2 YSYEKL. V was pared by 4 bases and J by 4 bases, with 9 bases between. This CDR3 comprises 13 residues. The CDR3 loop is CASSPTRADTQYF. CDR3 nucleotide sequence: TGCGCCAGCAGCCCGACCCGCGCAGATACGCAGTATTTT.

The rearrangement links TRBV5-3 to TRBJ2-2, with 9 bases fitting TRBD2. TRBV5-3 has ORF status, its function being uncertain. The V segment lost 3 bases and the J segment 6 bases; nucleotides outside the gene matches: 9. There are 16 residues in the CDR3. The CDR3 coding sequence is TGTGCCAGAAGCTCCATTAGCGGGAGCCGCCCCGGGGAGCTGTTTTTT. This gives the protein CARSSISGSRPGELFF.

The genes are TRBV5-6 and TRBJ1-2; maybe TRBD1 (5 bases). V was pared by 6 bases and J by 8 bases, with 14 bases between. The germline CDR1 and CDR2 sequences are SGHDT and YYEEEE. The CDR3 length is 12 residues. The CDR3 coding sequence is TGTGCCAGCAATATGGGGCCACTCGGCTACACCTTC. It encodes CASNMGPLGYTF.

The rearrangement uses TRBV2 and TRBJ2-7; no clear D. Trimming removed 6 bases at V and 4 bases at J, with 19 bases between. This CDR3 spans 15 amino acids. The germline V gene has CDR1 SNHLY and CDR2 FYNNEI. The CDR3 is CASSPNSGRNYEQYF. The CDR3 bases are TGTGCCAGCAGCCCAAACTCCGGCAGAAATTACGAGCAGTACTTC.

V gene TRBV15 combines with J gene TRBJ2-5; D may be TRBD1 or TRBD2 (5 bases each). The CDR3 has 14 residues. The ends were cut back, 0 bases at V and 4 bases at J, with 9 bases in the middle. Germline V gives CDR1 LNHNV, CDR2 YYDKDF (reference sequence). CDR3: CATSRDNGAETQYF. As DNA, the CDR3 is TGTGCCACCAGCAGAGATAACGGGGCAGAGACCCAGTACTTC. Full variable domain (missing parts from reference TRBV15 and TRBJ2-5): DAMVIQNPRYQVTQFGKPVTLSCSQTLNHNVMYWYQQKSSQAPKLLFHYYDKDFNNEADTPDNFQSRRPNTSFCFLDIRSPGLGDTAMYLCATSRDNGAETQYFGPGTRLLVL.

In the case of this clone: This sample also contains other DNA sequences that code for the same CDR3. The gene calls are TRBV7-8 and TRBJ1-1; 7 bases agree with TRBD1. The CDR3 has 14 residues. With 1 base clipped from V and 4 bases from J, the junction kept 3 bases outside the gene matches. Germline V gene lookup returns CDR1 SGHVS and CDR2 FQNEAQ. This chain's CDR3 is CASSLDRGPTEAFF. The CDR3 nucleotides read TGTGCCAGCAGCTTAGACAGGGGCCCCACTGAAGCTTTCTTT. Supplemented by reference TRBV7-8 and TRBJ1-1, the full variable domain reads GAGVSQSPRYKVAKRGQDVALRCDPISGHVSLFWYQQALGQGPEFLTYFQNEAQLDKSGLPSDRFFAERPEGSVSTLKIQRTQQEDSAVYLCASSLDRGPTEAFFGQGTRLTVV.

The chain joins TRBV15 to TRBJ2-3, with D possibly matching TRBD1 (5 bases). This CDR3 is 16 amino acids long. Germline V lookup: CDR1 LNHNV, CDR2 YYDKDF (reference sequence). Trimming pared 3 bases from V and 2 bases from J, leaving 15 bases between. DNA of the CDR3: TGTGCCACCAGCAGTGGGGCTTGGCGTGACACAGATACGCAGTATTTT. Translation: CATSSGAWRDTDTQYF.